The 13 T cell receptor beta chains below all came from one sample that was sequenced in a study of spatial heterogeneity in lung cancer. This sample's time point: blood at routine non-recurrence follow-up after resection. MiXCR, applied by TCRdb to the 5' RACE reads, yields one record per CDR3 protein. The data show around 18,000 distinct CDR3 sequences, over 8.5% seen once. Sample: PBMCs, taken at follow-up. The source is a male donor with early-stage non-small cell lung cancer.

This clonotype has more than one count but fewer than ten. The chain combines TRBV30 with TRBJ2-3, with D possibly TRBD2 on 6 matching bases. Germline loops: CDR1 GTSNPN, CDR2 SVGIG (reference sequence). V was trimmed by 0 bases and J by 0 bases, leaving 22 bases between them. The CDR3 extends over 19 amino acids. The CDR3: CAWSVPGTGLIPSTDTQYF. As DNA, the CDR3 is TGTGCCTGGAGTGTACCCGGAACGGGACTGATCCCTAGCACAGATACGCAGTATTTT. The variable domain in full, completed from reference TRBV30 and TRBJ2-3, reads SQTIHQWPATLVQPVGSPLSLECTVEGTSNPNLYWYRQAAGRGLQLLFYSVGIGQISSEVPQNLSASRPQDRQFILSSKKLLLSDSGFYLCAWSVPGTGLIPSTDTQYFGPGTRLTVL.

This clonotype was observed a handful of times. The chain couples TRBV20-1 to TRBJ2-7, with D perhaps matching TRBD1 (6 bases). V lost 3 bases and J lost 7, with 13 bases in between. The CDR3 sequence is 12 residues long. From germline, CDR1 is DFQATT and CDR2 SNEGSKA (reference sequence). For the CDR3, the DNA is TGCAGTGCTAGTGTCGAGGGGGAGGAGCAGTACTTC. Amino acid sequence: CSASVEGEEQYF.

This clonotype was detected ten times or more. The J gene is TRBJ2-2, the V gene TRBV25-1; D is unclear. From germline, CDR1 is MGHDK and CDR2 SYGVNS. The CDR3 sequence is 14 residues long. Trimming removed 0 bases from V and 4 bases from J, with 6 bases in between. DNA for the CDR3: TGTGCCAGCAGTGAATATCTGGCCACCGGGGAGCTGTTTTTT. It encodes CASSEYLATGELFF.

This clonotype was detected ten times or more. The chain combines TRBV5-4 with TRBJ1-4; TRBD1 is a possible D gene (6 bases). CDR3 length equals 15 residues. The V end was cut by 2 bases, the J end by 5 bases, with 13 bases between. Germline loops: CDR1 SGHNT, CDR2 YYREEE (reference sequence). CDR3 DNA sequence: TGTGCCAGCAGCTTAGGGCAGGGGACGAATGAAAAACTGTTTTTT. It codes for CASSLGQGTNEKLFF.

This clonotype appeared many times. V gene TRBV5-1 combines with J gene TRBJ2-5; D may be TRBD1 or TRBD2 (5 bases each). Germline V gene data show CDR1 as SGHRS and CDR2 as YFSETQ. V dropped 4 bases and J dropped 3 bases, with 10 bases sitting between them. This CDR3 comprises 13 residues. The CDR3 region is CASSPGPEETQYF. The CDR3, as DNA: TGCGCCAGCAGCCCGGGACCAGAAGAGACCCAGTACTTC.

This clonotype was recorded a few times. The chain is built from TRBV10-3 and TRBJ2-3; tentative D call: TRBD1 (8 bases). This CDR3 is 17 amino acids long. CDR1 is ENHRY and CDR2 is SYGVKD in the germline V gene. V was trimmed by 6 bases and J by 2 bases, leaving 21 bases between them. The CDR3 DNA reads as TGTGCCATCAGAGGCGTGGACAGGGCGGGGGACACAGATACGCAGTATTTT. Protein: CAIRGVDRAGDTDTQYF.

This clonotype was seen a single time. The V and J genes are TRBV29-1 and TRBJ1-1, with unresolved D. This CDR3 region has 13 residues. Germline V lookup: CDR1 SQVTM, CDR2 ANQGSEA. V lost 7 bases and J 1 base, leaving 13 bases between the germline ends. This CDR3 reads CSASRTANTEAFF. The CDR3 bases are TGCAGCGCATCGAGGACTGCGAACACTGAAGCTTTCTTT. The variable domain in full, with the rest retrieved from reference TRBV29-1 and TRBJ1-1, is SAVISQKPSRDICQRGTSLTIQCQVDSQVTMMFWYRQQPGQSLTLIATANQGSEATYESGFVIDKFPISRPNLTFSTLTVSNMSPEDSSIYLCSASRTANTEAFFGQGTRLTVV.

In this sample, this clonotype is medium-sized. The CDR3 sequence: CASSQEMWVDEQFF. DNA of the CDR3: TGTGCCAGCAGCCAAGAAATGTGGGTGGATGAGCAGTTCTTC. V is TRBV14 and J is TRBJ2-1; D unclear. Deletions cut 0 bases from V and 8 bases from J, with 11 bases between. The CDR3 is made up of 14 amino acids. Looked up from germline, CDR1 is SGHDN and CDR2 is FVKESK.

By share of the sample, this clonotype is medium-sized. The chain has TRBV6-1 and TRBJ2-3, with 11 bases aligning to TRBD2. Germline CDR1 and CDR2: MNHNS and SASEGT. CDR3 length equals 17 residues. Trimming took 2 bases from V and 0 from J; bases not matched to a gene: 4. The CDR3 DNA follows: TGTGCCAGCAGTGAATTGGTAGCGGGGGGGAGCACAGATACGCAGTATTTT. Protein sequence: CASSELVAGGSTDTQYF.

A note on this clonotype: It may be a read error: a sequence one base away is much more abundant. The gene calls are TRBV7-9 and TRBJ1-6; D ambiguous. CDR3 size: 16 residues. The germline CDR1 and CDR2 sequences are SEHNR and FQNEAQ (reference sequence). Here the CDR3 reads CTSSTSAADDNSPLHF. CDR3 in DNA: TGTACCAGCAGCACAAGCGCGGCGGATGATAATTCACCCCTCCACTTT.

This clonotype was recorded many times. The chain carries TRBV7-2 and TRBJ1-1; tentative D call: TRBD1 (5 bases). This CDR3 has 15 amino acids. The germline V gene encodes CDR1 SGHTA and CDR2 FQGNSA. The V gene lost 1 base and the J gene lost 1 base, with 10 bases spanning the gap. The CDR3 here is CASSLDGGENTEAFF. The DNA of the CDR3 is TGTGCCAGCAGCTTAGACGGGGGGGAGAACACTGAAGCTTTCTTT.

At least ten counts were recorded for this clonotype. CDR3 sequence reads: CSVAPRPIAGSTYEQYF. The CDR3 bases are TGCAGCGTCGCCCCCAGGCCCATAGCGGGATCCACCTACGAGCAGTACTTC. The V and J genes are TRBV29-1 and TRBJ2-7; 8 bases match TRBD2. CDR1 and CDR2 (germline): SQVTM, ANQGSEA. With V trimmed by 6 bases and J by 2 bases, 18 bases remained unmatched. CDR3 length: 17 residues.

This chain uses TRBV27 with TRBJ2-1; 7 nucleotides align to TRBD1. This CDR3 is built from 15 residues. From germline, CDR1 is MNHEY and CDR2 SMNVEV (reference sequence). The junction had 7 bases not matched to a gene; V was cut back by 2 bases and J by 6 bases. The CDR3 here is CASSLPATGTNEQFF. In DNA form, the CDR3 reads TGTGCCAGCAGTTTACCCGCGACAGGGACCAATGAGCAGTTCTTC.